The sequence of this T cell receptor beta chain was determined in a study of blood T cell repertoires in COVID-19. Germline loops: CDR1 MNHNY, CDR2 SVGAGI (reference sequence). This CDR3 contains 15 residues. J lost 6 bases, V lost 2 bases, and 8 bases had no gene match. Original data processing: Quantification of nucleated cells was approximated via reference gene primer amplification. Only in-frame clones appear in the TCRdb table, and some are missing; sequencing was by immunoSEQ multiplex PCR. Clonal size and the V and J genes are those of that table, whereas D and trimming came from the DNA. The sample gives more than 120,000 clones, approximately 89% of which show up once; 28% is in the top ten.

The sequence was collected from a human donor in a cohort sampled during active COVID-19. The chain recombines TRBV6-6 with TRBJ2-3; 7 nucleotides line up with TRBD1. The sequenced sample was peripheral blood. The CDR3, as DNA: TGTGCCAGCAGTTACGTAGGGGGCAGGGTGGATACGCAGTATTTT. This gives the protein CASSYVGGRVDTQYF.